Each of the 8 T cell receptor beta chains below was sequenced from the same sample in a study of beta chain features in type 1 diabetes. Expressed TCRB transcripts were sequenced, since all the RNA that had been isolated was reverse transcribed. Assay: immunoSEQ multiplex PCR; the TCRdb copy retains only in-frame clones and omits some. The sample has hundreds of thousands of clones; about a tenth are singletons. These TCRs' antigens remain unknown. Broader study findings: Among all four CD4+ subsets, Type 1 diabetes patients had TCRB CDR3s that were moderately but significantly shorter.

Material for sequencing was central memory CD4+ T cells from blood. The receptors here all came from a man aged 30 to 45 with type 1 diabetes.

A few counts support this clone. The CDR3 nucleotides read TGTGCCAGCAGCTCCCAGGGTTCTAGGATAGACATTCAGTACTTC. It codes for CASSSQGSRIDIQYF. The rearrangement joins TRBV7-2 to TRBJ2-4; weak D call: TRBD1 (5 bases). V was pared by 4 bases and J by 8 bases, with 18 bases between. The CDR3 has 15 amino acids. Germline V gene data show CDR1 as SGHTA and CDR2 as FQGNSA.

This clone was recorded at least ten times. The chain links TRBV7-2 to TRBJ1-2, with D possibly being TRBD1 (5 bases). The germline V and J ends were trimmed by 3 bases and 2 bases, with 13 bases remaining between them. CDR1 and CDR2 (germline): SGHTA, FQGNSA. The CDR3 sequence is 15 residues long. The CDR3 here is CASSFGHAGNYGYTF. The CDR3 DNA reads TGTGCCAGCAGCTTTGGACATGCCGGAAACTATGGCTACACCTTC.

This sequence joins TRBV13 and TRBJ1-5; 10 bases fit TRBD1. Germline trimming cut 6 bases from V and 3 bases from J; bases unmatched to any gene: 8. Germline values: CDR1 PRHDT, CDR2 FYEKMQ (reference sequence). The CDR3 totals 16 residues. This CDR3 is CASSRGGQGLNQPQHF. The DNA for the CDR3 is TGTGCCAGCAGTCGGGGGGGACAGGGGCTCAATCAGCCCCAGCATTTT.

This clone appeared a few times. The genes are TRBV29-1 and TRBJ1-3; perhaps TRBD1 as D (5 bases). CDR3 length: 14 residues. Trimming stripped 5 bases from V and 0 bases from J, with 11 bases between. Germline CDR1 and CDR2: SQVTM and ANQGSEA. The DNA of the CDR3 is TGCAGCGTTCTCCAGGGTGGCTCTGGAAACACCATATATTTT. This gives the protein CSVLQGGSGNTIYF.

V and J are TRBV9 and TRBJ1-6; D perhaps matches TRBD1 (5 bases). V dropped 4 bases and J dropped 9 bases, with 20 bases sitting between them. The CDR3 is made up of 16 amino acids. Germline V lookup: CDR1 SGDLS, CDR2 YYNGEE. CDR3 coding DNA: TGTGCCAGCAGCCTCGCCCGGGACCTCTACGGTTCACCCCTCCACTTT. Protein product: CASSLARDLYGSPLHF.

This clone has just a few counts. The chain joins TRBV4-2 to TRBJ1-1, with no clear D. This CDR3 comprises 11 residues. Between the trimmed V and J ends, which lost 5 bases and 11 bases, there was a span of 12 bases. The germline V gene encodes CDR1 LGHNA and CDR2 YNFKEQ. The CDR3 nucleotides read TGTGCCAGCAGCTTGGTGTCGGCCGCTTTCTTT. The encoded protein is CASSLVSAAFF.

The V gene is TRBV18, the J gene TRBJ1-2, with D maybe TRBD1 (5 bases). The CDR3 is 13 amino acids. Germline loops: CDR1 KGHSH, CDR2 LQKENI. V was cut by 3 bases and J by 7 bases, with 12 bases left in between. CDR3 region: CASSPGQDSGYTF. The CDR3 DNA is TGTGCCAGCTCACCGGGGCAGGATAGTGGCTACACCTTC.

This clone was seen a handful of times. DNA of the CDR3: TGTGCCTGCCACTTATGGGACACCGGGGAGCTGTTTTTT. It yields the protein CACHLWDTGELFF. The chain carries TRBV30 and TRBJ2-2, with D hard to call. Trimming stripped 6 bases from V and 3 bases from J, with 11 bases between. The CDR3 sequence is 13 residues long. Per germline, CDR1 GTSNPN and CDR2 SVGIG (reference sequence).